The 2 T cell receptor beta chains presented below share a single source sample, sequenced in a study of early T cells in non-severe SARS-CoV-2 infection. TCRdb re-called the 5' RACE reads with MiXCR, one entry per CDR3 protein. This sample carries 35,000 to 50,000 distinct CDR3 sequences, around 7% of them seen once, and the ten largest clones take approximately 4.5%. Source material: whole blood. These receptors originate from an adult who was a healthcare worker with PCR-confirmed SARS-CoV-2 infection or an uninfected control (not recorded which).

The CDR3 nucleotides are TGTGCCAGCAGCCACCCCGTGGGTCTGTCGGGGTCGGGGACAGATACGCAGTATTTT. As protein: CASSHPVGLSGSGTDTQYF. The chain carries TRBV5-6 and TRBJ2-3, with TRBD2 as a possible D gene (5 bases). CDR3 length equals 19 residues. V lost 4 bases to trimming and J lost 3 bases, with 27 bases between them. Germline assignment: CDR1 SGHDT and CDR2 YYEEEE.

This clonotype was detected a few times. The chain joins TRBV4-3 to TRBJ1-5; 10 bases fit TRBD1. The CDR3 runs to 18 residues. The germline CDR1 and CDR2 sequences are LGHNA and YSLEER. Trimming cost V 0 bases and J 4 bases; bases outside gene matches: 9. CDR3 residues: CASSQDLGQGSSNQPQHF. In DNA form, the CDR3 reads TGCGCCAGCAGCCAAGATTTGGGACAGGGGTCATCAAATCAGCCCCAGCATTTT.